A selection of T cell receptor beta chains follows, all from one sample in a study of cytomegalovirus exposure and HLA in healthy donors. The assay was immunoSEQ multiplex PCR, and TCRdb's table has in-frame clones only and misses some. Seen here are 250,000 to 350,000 clones, 80% observed once, and the top ten hold less than 0.4%. Sequencing used PBMCs. These receptors all stem from a girl between 2 and 10 years old in good health and CMV-seronegative. Each CDR3 is given with its conserved first and last residue. The D gene is left open where the match is weak. Clone size is stated in some rows and not others, as once, few, many or a class when expanded.

J gene	V gene	D gene	clone size	CDR3 protein	CDR3 DNA
TRBJ2-1	TRBV11-2	NA	NA	CASSLEAGSYNEQFF	TGTGCCAGCAGCTTAGAGGCAGGCTCCTACAATGAGCAGTTCTTC
TRBJ1-2	TRBV14	NA	NA	CASSQSGLVGYGYTF	TGTGCCAGCAGCCAATCAGGGTTGGTCGGCTATGGCTACACCTTC
TRBJ2-2	TRBV5-1	NA	NA	CASSLIPNTGELFF	TGCGCCAGCAGCTTGATTCCTAACACCGGGGAGCTGTTTTTT
TRBJ1-1	TRBV28	TRBD1	NA	CASSLPQGATEAFF	TGTGCCAGCAGTTTGCCTCAGGGGGCCACTGAAGCTTTCTTT
TRBJ2-7	TRBV19	TRBD1	NA	CASSRGQGVYEQYF	TGTGCCAGTAGTAGGGGACAGGGGGTCTACGAGCAGTACTTC
TRBJ2-5	TRBV10-3	TRBD2	NA	CAISGEGGKETQYF	TGTGCCATCAGCGGGGAGGGAGGAAAAGAGACCCAGTACTTC
TRBJ2-3	TRBV27	NA	NA	CASSPYWAGSTDTQYF	TGTGCCAGCAGTCCATATTGGGCGGGAAGCACAGATACGCAGTATTTT
TRBJ2-7	TRBV6-5	NA	NA	CASSSGSYEQYF	TGTGCCAGCAGTAGCGGCTCCTACGAGCAGTACTTC
TRBJ2-1	TRBV6-5	NA	once	CETRGGYNREQFF	TGTGAGACCCGAGGGGGTTACAATCGTGAGCAGTTCTTC
TRBJ2-7	TRBV5-4	NA	NA	CASRRPESYEQYF	TGTGCCAGCAGGAGGCCCGAGTCCTACGAGCAGTACTTC
TRBJ2-7	TRBV27	TRBD2	NA	CASRPPGLAAYEQYF	TGTGCCAGCCGACCTCCGGGACTAGCGGCCTACGAGCAGTACTTC
TRBJ2-7	TRBV10-3	NA	NA	CAIGTDQTYEQYF	TGTGCCATCGGAACAGACCAAACCTACGAGCAGTACTTC
TRBJ2-3	TRBV21-1	NA	NA	CASSKGEGGSSRHTQYF	TGTGCCAGCAGCAAAGGAGAGGGAGGGTCAAGCCGACATACGCAGTATTTT
TRBJ1-2	TRBV6-5	NA	NA	CASTPGEGRGYTF	TGTGCCAGCACCCCGGGGGAGGGAAGGGGCTACACCTTC
TRBJ1-1	TRBV7-9	NA	NA	CASRGRRGGMNTEAFF	TGTGCCAGCAGAGGTAGAAGAGGGGGAATGAACACTGAAGCTTTCTTT
TRBJ1-2	TRBV9	NA	NA	CASSVGSGYTF	TGTGCCAGCAGCGTTGGCTCGGGCTACACCTTC
TRBJ1-6	TRBV9	TRBD1	NA	CASSGGQGNSPLHF	TGTGCCAGCAGCGGAGGACAGGGAAATTCACCCCTCCACTTT
TRBJ2-1	TRBV29-1	TRBD2	NA	CSATPRRPRGRDEQFF	TGCAGCGCTACACCCCGACGTCCTAGAGGGAGGGATGAGCAGTTCTTC
TRBJ2-7	TRBV6-5	NA	NA	CASKEQGQPYEQYF	TGTGCCAGCAAGGAGCAGGGGCAGCCCTACGAGCAGTACTTC
TRBJ2-5	TRBV5-8	NA	NA	CASSLGVTGKGETQYF	TGTGCCAGCAGCTTGGGAGTAACCGGGAAGGGAGAGACCCAGTACTTC
TRBJ2-1	TRBV4-1	TRBD2	NA	CASSHNVAGVPKGEQFF	TGCGCCAGCAGCCACAATGTAGCGGGGGTCCCGAAGGGTGAGCAGTTCTTC
TRBJ2-2	TRBV27	NA	NA	CASFGIRTGELFF	TGTGCCAGCTTCGGGATTCGTACCGGGGAGCTGTTTTTT
TRBJ2-2	TRBV27	TRBD1	few	CASRMGQGASGELFF	TGTGCCAGCCGAATGGGACAGGGGGCGAGCGGGGAGCTGTTTTTT
TRBJ2-1	TRBV9	TRBD2	NA	CASSVASGTFPGEQFF	TGTGCCAGCAGCGTAGCTAGCGGGACTTTCCCAGGAGAGCAGTTCTTC